This TCR beta chain originates from a study of cytomegalovirus exposure and HLA in healthy donors. Study-level points and caveats: Association of a missense DCLRE1C variant with TCR beta V- and J-gene trimming was reported in a later analysis. Prior analysis indicated that the majority of TCR beta V segments exhibited productivity approximately 87% or approximately 30% of the time.

Each of the donors was a healthy bone marrow donor. Amplification used 60 Vbeta primers and 13 Jbeta primers. Data came from immunoSEQ multiplex PCR; TCRdb stores just in-frame clones and leaves some out. The profile shows about 150,000 clones, approximately 80% of them singletons. About this clone itself: Its target is not known.

Material: PBMCs. This clonotype was sampled from a man aged 30-40 years in good health and CMV-seropositive.

The CDR3 nucleotides are TGTGCCAGCAGCTTAGAGGCAGGGAAGCACCAGCCCCAGCATTTT. This sequence encodes CASSLEAGKHQPQHF. The gene calls are TRBV11-2 and TRBJ1-5; a weak D match, TRBD1 (5 bases). Germline V gene sequence: CDR1 SGHAT, CDR2 FQNNGV. Trimming pared 0 bases from V and 7 bases from J, leaving 13 bases between. This CDR3 region has 15 residues. Based on the CDR3 plus reference TRBV11-2 and TRBJ1-5, the full variable domain is EAGVAQSPRYKIIEKRQSVAFWCNPISGHATLYWYQQILGQGPKLLIQFQNNGVVDDSQLPKDRFSAERLKGVDSTLKIQPAKLEDSAVYLCASSLEAGKHQPQHFGDGTRLSIL.